Sequencing of this T cell receptor (beta chain) was carried out in a study of read filtering for tumor transcriptome and immune sequencing. Whole-study context: After DNase treatment, RNA was made into whole-transcriptome libraries.

Trimming took off 0 bases at V and 0 bases at J, with 12 bases between the two ends. The germline V gene encodes CDR1 DFQATT and CDR2 SNEGSKA (reference sequence). This CDR3 comprises 16 residues. Sampling of bone marrow took place during active disease in every patient. This library used around 400 ng RNA and molecular barcoded adaptors spanning alpha/delta and beta/gamma chains. Each CDR3 protein is one row after TCRdb ran MiXCR on the reads. The data show tens of thousands of distinct CDR3 sequences, around 21% seen once. The rearrangement links TRBV20-1 to TRBJ2-4; D is uncertain. This receptor was taken from a donor at least 40 years old with multiple myeloma. Source material: a population of CD138-negative cells sorted from bone marrow. CDR3 in amino acids: CSARDHRTPAKNIQYF. In DNA form, the CDR3 reads TGCAGTGCTAGAGATCATAGGACGCCAGCCAAAAACATTCAGTACTTC.